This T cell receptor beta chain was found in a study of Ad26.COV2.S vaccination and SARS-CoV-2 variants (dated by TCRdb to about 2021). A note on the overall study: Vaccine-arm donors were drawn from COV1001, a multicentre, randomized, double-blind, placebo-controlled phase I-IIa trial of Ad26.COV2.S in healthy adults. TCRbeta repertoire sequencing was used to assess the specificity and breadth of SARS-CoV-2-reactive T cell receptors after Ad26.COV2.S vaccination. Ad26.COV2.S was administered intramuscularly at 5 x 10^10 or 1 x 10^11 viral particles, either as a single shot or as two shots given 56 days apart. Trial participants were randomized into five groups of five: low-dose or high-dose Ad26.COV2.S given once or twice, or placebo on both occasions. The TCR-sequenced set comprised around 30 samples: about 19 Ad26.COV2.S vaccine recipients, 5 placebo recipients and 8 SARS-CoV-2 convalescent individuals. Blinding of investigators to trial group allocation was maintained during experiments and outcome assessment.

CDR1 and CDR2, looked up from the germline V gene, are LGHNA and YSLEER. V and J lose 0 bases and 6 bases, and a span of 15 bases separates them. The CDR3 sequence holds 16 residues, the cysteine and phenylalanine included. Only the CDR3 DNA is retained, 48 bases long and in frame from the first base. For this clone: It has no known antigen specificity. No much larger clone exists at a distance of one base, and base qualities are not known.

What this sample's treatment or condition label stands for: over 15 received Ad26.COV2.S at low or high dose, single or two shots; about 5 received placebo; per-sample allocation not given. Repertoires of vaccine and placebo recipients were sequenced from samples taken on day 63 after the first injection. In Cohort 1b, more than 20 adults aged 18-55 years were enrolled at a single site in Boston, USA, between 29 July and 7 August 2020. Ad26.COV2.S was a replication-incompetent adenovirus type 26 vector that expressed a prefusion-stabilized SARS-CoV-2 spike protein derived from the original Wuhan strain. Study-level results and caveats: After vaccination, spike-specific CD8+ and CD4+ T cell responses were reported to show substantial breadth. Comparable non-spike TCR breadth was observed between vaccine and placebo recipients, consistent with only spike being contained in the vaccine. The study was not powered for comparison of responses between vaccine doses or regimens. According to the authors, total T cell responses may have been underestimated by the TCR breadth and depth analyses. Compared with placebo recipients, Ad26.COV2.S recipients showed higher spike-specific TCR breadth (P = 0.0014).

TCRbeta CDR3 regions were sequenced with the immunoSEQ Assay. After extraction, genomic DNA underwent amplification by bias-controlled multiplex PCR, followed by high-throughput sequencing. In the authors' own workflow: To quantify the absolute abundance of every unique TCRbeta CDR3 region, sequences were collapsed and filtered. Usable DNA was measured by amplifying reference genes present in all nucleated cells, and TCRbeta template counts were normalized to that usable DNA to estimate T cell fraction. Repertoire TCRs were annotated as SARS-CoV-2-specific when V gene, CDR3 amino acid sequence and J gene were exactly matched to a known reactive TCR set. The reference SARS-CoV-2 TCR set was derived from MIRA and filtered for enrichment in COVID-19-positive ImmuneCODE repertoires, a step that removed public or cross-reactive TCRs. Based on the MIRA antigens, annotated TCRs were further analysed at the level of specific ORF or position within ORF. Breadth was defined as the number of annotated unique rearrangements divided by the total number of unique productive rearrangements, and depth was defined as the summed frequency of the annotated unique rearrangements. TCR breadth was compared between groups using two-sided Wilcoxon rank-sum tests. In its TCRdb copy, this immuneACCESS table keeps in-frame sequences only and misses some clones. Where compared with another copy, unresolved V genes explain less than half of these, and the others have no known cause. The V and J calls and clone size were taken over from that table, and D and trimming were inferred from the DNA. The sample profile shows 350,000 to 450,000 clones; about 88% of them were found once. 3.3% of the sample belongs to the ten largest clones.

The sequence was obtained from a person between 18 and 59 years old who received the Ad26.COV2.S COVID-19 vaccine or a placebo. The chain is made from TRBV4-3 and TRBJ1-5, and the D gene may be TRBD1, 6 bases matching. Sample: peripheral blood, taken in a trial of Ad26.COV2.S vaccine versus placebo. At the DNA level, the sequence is TGCGCCAGCAGCCAAGACTTAGTAGGGGGGAGTCAGCCCCAGCATTTT. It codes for CASSQDLVGGSQPQHF.